This T cell receptor beta chain was obtained from a study of blood T cell repertoires in COVID-19. Overall study context: COVID-19 samples collected from the United States, Italy and Spain covered acute and convalescent phases. T cells, B-cell-depleted T cells, or PBMCs provided the cDNA or gDNA that served as material.

The CDR3 has 14 residues. The V end lost 1 base, the J end lost 4 bases, and 10 bases lay between the germline ends. Germline V lookup: CDR1 SGHTA, CDR2 FQGTGA. In the original analysis: Amplification with reference gene primers provided the estimates of nucleated cell counts. The data were produced by immunoSEQ multiplex PCR, yet TCRdb's version contains in-frame clones alone and is incomplete. V and J calls and clone size are those listed in that table; D and trimming were worked out from the DNA. Of fewer than 250,000 clones detected, roughly 83% appear once; the ten largest clones hold about 7.4%.

Sequenced material: peripheral blood. This clonotype originated in a woman aged 45 to 65 with acute or convalescent COVID-19. The genes are TRBV7-3 and TRBJ1-2, with D hard to call. Here the CDR3 reads CASSLMESAYGYTF. The DNA for the CDR3 is TGTGCCAGCAGCTTAATGGAGTCAGCCTATGGCTACACCTTC.